A single sample is the source of the 3 T cell receptor beta chains below, sequenced in a study of neurological immune-mediated disorders. Each CDR3 protein gets one entry after TCRdb re-called the 5' RACE reads with MiXCR. The profile shows 20,000 to 30,000 distinct CDR3 sequences, around 13% of them singletons. As for time point: technical triplicate 1. Sequenced sample: CD4+ T cells from blood. The receptors come from a female donor with HTLV-1-associated myelopathy (HAM/TSP).

This clonotype was counted at least ten times. This chain uses TRBV3-1 with TRBJ1-1; 10 bases map to TRBD1. The J segment lost 3 bases and the V segment lost 5 bases, leaving 9 bases of the junction unmatched. The CDR3 runs to 16 residues. CDR1 and CDR2 (germline): LGHDT, YNNKEL (reference sequence). The CDR3 DNA follows: TGTGCCAGCAGCTCGCCTCCCGGGACAGGGGACACTGAAGCTTTCTTT. This sequence encodes CASSSPPGTGDTEAFF.

This clonotype was recorded at least ten times. J is TRBJ1-1 and V is TRBV2, with 7 bases aligning to TRBD1. Germline CDR1 is SNHLY and CDR2 is FYNNEI. With 8 bases clipped from V and 0 bases from J, the junction kept 3 bases outside the gene matches. CDR3 length equals 13 residues. The CDR3 sequence is CASLQGLNTEAFF. CDR3 DNA: TGTGCCAGCCTACAGGGGTTGAACACTGAAGCTTTCTTT. Variable domain in full (rest from reference TRBV2 and TRBJ1-1): EPEVTQTPSHQVTQMGQEVILRCVPISNHLYFYWYRQILGQKVEFLVSFYNNEISEKSEIFDDQFSVERPDGSNFTLKIRSTKLEDSAMYFCASLQGLNTEAFFGQGTRLTVV.

This clonotype has at least ten counts. This chain uses TRBV7-9 with TRBJ1-4, with TRBD1 matching over 8 bases. CDR3 size: 15 residues. The ends lost 5 bases at V and 7 bases at J; junction bases unmatched: 9. CDR1 is SEHNR, CDR2 FQNEAQ, per germline (reference sequence). CDR3 protein: CASSPGQGGREKLFF. DNA of the CDR3: TGTGCCAGCAGCCCCGGACAGGGCGGCCGTGAAAAACTGTTTTTT. The full variable domain, rest sourced from reference TRBV7-9 and TRBJ1-4, is DTGVSQNPRHKITKRGQNVTFRCDPISEHNRLYWYRQTLGQGPEFLTYFQNEAQLEKSRLLSDRFSAERPKGSFSTLEIQRTEQGDSAMYLCASSPGQGGREKLFFGSGTQLSVL.